This T cell receptor beta chain was sequenced during a study of blood T cell repertoires in COVID-19. Background on the study: Both acute and convalescent COVID-19 samples were obtained from the United States, Italy and Spain. PBMCs, B-cell-depleted T cells, or T cells were the source of the cDNA or gDNA that made up the material.

In the original analysis: Amplification of reference gene primers provided the estimated nucleated cell counts. Sequenced by immunoSEQ multiplex PCR; TCRdb stores in-frame clones only, minus some. V, J and clone size derive from that table, while D and trimming were established from the DNA sequence. The sample carries around 100,000 clones, about nine tenths recorded once. The sequence derives from a man over 45 with acute or convalescent COVID-19. The specimen was peripheral blood.

The DNA for the CDR3 is TGTGCCAGCAGCCGTCGTACAGGCACGCAGTATTTT. This gives the protein CASSRRTGTQYF. This rearrangement joins TRBV27 to TRBJ2-3; D perhaps matches TRBD1 (5 bases). In germline, CDR1 is MNHEY, CDR2 SMNVEV (reference sequence). The length of the CDR3 is 12 residues. Between the trimmed V and J ends, which lost 6 bases and 9 bases, there was a span of 13 bases.